The 28 T cell receptor beta chains below all came from one sample that was sequenced in a study of blood T cell repertoires in COVID-19. Clones were sequenced by immunoSEQ multiplex PCR, and TCRdb holds only the in-frame ones, with some missing. The sample consists of 200,000 to 250,000 clones, more than 75% of them appearing once. The source material was PBMCs or T cells enriched from blood (not recorded which). Receptors were obtained from a woman aged 45-65 years who had recovered from COVID-19.

This clone was found once. This CDR3 reads CATAGQANSGANVLTF. The DNA of the CDR3 is TGTGCCACCGCAGGACAGGCCAACTCTGGGGCCAACGTCCTGACTTTC. V gene TRBV18 combines with J gene TRBJ2-6; the match to TRBD1 covers 7 bases. In germline, CDR1 is KGHSH, CDR2 LQKENI. The V and J ends lost 10 bases and 0 bases, in that order; junction bases with no gene match: 9. There are 16 residues in the CDR3.

The V gene is TRBV27, the J gene TRBJ2-1; perhaps TRBD2 as D (7 bases). Deletions cut 8 bases from V and 8 bases from J, with 22 bases between. This CDR3 region has 15 residues. The V gene's germline CDR1 is MNHEY and CDR2 SMNVEV (reference sequence). Here the CDR3 DNA reads TGTGCCAGCCGCAGGGGACTATCTAACGGGGATGAGCAGTTCTTC. Protein sequence: CASRRGLSNGDEQFF.

The chain combines TRBV6-5 with TRBJ2-2, with D perhaps TRBD2 (5 bases). CDR3 length: 13 residues. V lost 4 bases, J lost 6 bases, and 9 bases lay in between. Germline V gives CDR1 MNHEY, CDR2 SVGAGI. Here the CDR3 DNA reads TGTGCCAGCAGTTTCACCGGGGCCGGGGAGCTGTTTTTT. It codes for CASSFTGAGELFF.

In the case of this clone: Distinct nucleotide sequences in the sample also encode this CDR3. The chain carries TRBV28 and TRBJ2-1; 13 bases are shared with TRBD2. V shed 5 bases, J shed 6 bases, and the junction held 4 bases outside the gene matches. Germline values: CDR1 MDHEN, CDR2 SYDVKM. The CDR3 loop spans 15 amino acids. The CDR3 loop is CASSETSGRTNEQFF. The CDR3 nucleotides are TGTGCCAGCAGTGAGACTAGCGGGAGGACCAATGAGCAGTTCTTC.

This chain connects TRBV13 to TRBJ2-2, with D tentatively TRBD2 (6 bases). V lost 2 bases to trimming and J lost 0 bases, with 13 bases between them. This CDR3 region has 17 residues. The germline CDR1 and CDR2 sequences are PRHDT and FYEKMQ (reference sequence). This CDR3 is CASSLHPGLANTGELFF. CDR3 DNA sequence: TGTGCCAGCAGCTTACATCCGGGACTTGCGAACACCGGGGAGCTGTTTTTT.

V gene TRBV6-2 or TRBV6-3 combines with J gene TRBJ2-5; the D gene is possibly TRBD1 (5 bases). Germline lookup yields CDR1 MNHEY and CDR2 SVGEGT. The CDR3 is made up of 16 amino acids. The V and J ends lost 0 bases and 5 bases respectively, with 16 bases between them. The chain's CDR3 is CASSYSIWGLRETQYF. The CDR3 DNA follows: TGTGCCAGCAGTTACTCGATTTGGGGCCTGAGGGAGACCCAGTACTTC.

The V call is TRBV3-1 (or the pseudogene TRBV3-2), the J call TRBJ2-1; D is uncertain. V lost 1 base and J 0 bases, leaving 10 bases between the germline ends. Germline lookup yields CDR1 LGHDT and CDR2 YNNKEL (reference sequence). The CDR3 extends over 16 amino acids. In nucleotides, the CDR3 is TGTGCCAGCAGCCAAGGCGGCAGAGGCTCCTACAATGAGCAGTTCTTC. It specifies CASSQGGRGSYNEQFF.

This chain links TRBV27 with TRBJ1-1; D is ambiguous. The CDR3 is made up of 14 amino acids. V was trimmed by 2 bases and J by 4 bases, leaving 11 bases between them. Germline CDR1 MNHEY, CDR2 SMNVEV (reference sequence). CDR3 residues: CASSLGRSSTEAFF. For the CDR3, the DNA is TGTGCCAGCAGTTTAGGCCGATCTAGCACTGAAGCTTTCTTT.

This rearrangement joins TRBV4-1 to TRBJ2-5, with 8 bases that match TRBD1. Germline lookup yields CDR1 MGHRA and CDR2 YSYEKL. Trimming removed 0 bases from V and 6 bases from J; junction bases left unmatched: 6. This CDR3 is built from 15 residues. This chain's CDR3 is CASSQDRGRIQTQYF. The CDR3 DNA reads TGCGCCAGCAGCCAAGACAGGGGGCGCATACAGACCCAGTACTTC.

The V gene is TRBV9, the J gene TRBJ2-3; 10 bases are shared with TRBD2. V was clipped by 3 bases and J by 4 bases; unmatched bases: 14. CDR3 size: 18 residues. Germline V gene sequence: CDR1 SGDLS, CDR2 YYNGEE. The CDR3 reads CASSELAGAQPGADTQYF. CDR3 DNA: TGTGCCAGCAGCGAGCTAGCGGGGGCCCAACCCGGCGCAGATACGCAGTATTTT.

The CDR3 region is CAWSRFQGDSGYTF. The CDR3 DNA reads as TGTGCCTGGAGTAGGTTTCAGGGGGACTCAGGCTACACCTTC. The chain links TRBV30 to TRBJ1-2; 7 nucleotides line up with TRBD1. V lost 2 bases to trimming and J lost 8 bases; unmatched junction nucleotides: 11. Germline CDR1 GTSNPN, CDR2 SVGIG (reference sequence). The CDR3 length is 14 residues.

The gene calls are TRBV7-9 and TRBJ1-2, with 8 bases aligning to TRBD1. Trimming removed 5 bases from V and 1 base from J; junction bases left unmatched: 3. The CDR3 is made up of 14 amino acids. The germline V gene encodes CDR1 SEHNR and CDR2 FQNEAQ (reference sequence). In nucleotides, the CDR3 is TGTGCCAGCAGCCCGGGACAGGTTAACTATGGCTACACCTTC. It is translated as CASSPGQVNYGYTF.

This clone has a single count. The genes are TRBV19 and TRBJ2-3, with 7 nucleotides matching TRBD2. Germline CDR1 reads LNHDA; CDR2 reads SQIVND (reference sequence). This CDR3 is built from 16 residues. V trimming: 3 bases; J trimming: 3 bases; junction bases outside the gene matches: 9. Here the CDR3 reads CASSIAQTSLTDTQYF. CDR3 bases: TGTGCCAGTAGTATCGCCCAGACTAGCCTTACAGATACGCAGTATTTT.

This clone was seen a single time. The CDR3: CASSIDLVSSYYGYTF. Written as DNA, the CDR3 is TGTGCCAGTAGTATAGATCTAGTCTCTTCCTACTATGGCTACACCTTC. The chain couples TRBV19 to TRBJ1-2; D gene ambiguous. The germline CDR1 and CDR2 sequences are LNHDA and SQIVND (reference sequence). The CDR3 is made up of 16 amino acids. V was shortened by 0 bases and J by 3 bases, with 14 bases between the two germline ends.

The J gene is TRBJ2-1, the V gene TRBV7-3, with TRBD2 matching over 7 bases. CDR1 and CDR2 from the germline V gene are SGHTA and FQGTGA. V lost 3 bases to trimming and J lost 6 bases; unmatched junction nucleotides: 14. The CDR3 sequence is 17 residues long. CDR3 protein: CASSFHSGTTRGNEQFF. CDR3 nucleotides: TGTGCCAGCAGCTTTCACTCCGGGACTACCCGTGGCAATGAGCAGTTCTTC.

CDR3 coding DNA: TGTGCCAGCAGCTTAATTGGACTAGCGTTTAACAATGAGCAGTTCTTC. It translates to CASSLIGLAFNNEQFF. J is TRBJ2-1 and V is TRBV7-3; 9 bases are a match to TRBD2. CDR1 is SGHTA, CDR2 FQGTGA, per germline. The CDR3 is 16 residues long. The J segment lost 5 bases and the V segment lost 1 base, leaving 6 bases of the junction unmatched.

This clone was observed a few times. This rearrangement joins TRBV5-6 to TRBJ1-1; D is undetermined. The CDR3 runs to 18 residues. The V gene's germline CDR1 is SGHDT and CDR2 YYEEEE. V dropped 0 bases and J dropped 0 bases, with 18 bases sitting between them. For the CDR3, the DNA is TGTGCCAGCAGCTTGGAACGGCGAGGAGTTTTCATGAACACTGAAGCTTTCTTT. It is translated as CASSLERRGVFMNTEAFF.

V and J are TRBV30 and TRBJ2-7; D is perhaps TRBD1 (5 bases). Germline V lookup: CDR1 GTSNPN, CDR2 SVGIG (reference sequence). V shed 3 bases and J shed 8 bases, with 17 bases lying between them. The CDR3 runs to 13 residues. This chain's CDR3 is CAWSLGHGRKQYF. The CDR3, as DNA: TGTGCCTGGAGCTTAGGACATGGCCGCAAGCAGTACTTC.

V usage is TRBV30 and J usage is TRBJ1-6; 8 nucleotides match TRBD1. This CDR3 is 12 amino acids long. Germline V CDR1 and CDR2: GTSNPN, SVGIG (reference sequence). CDR3 sequence (DNA): TGTGCGTCGGGGACAGGATTATCACCCCTCCACTTT. This codes for CASGTGLSPLHF.

This chain joins TRBV11-2 and TRBJ2-7, with 7 bases matching TRBD2. The CDR3 covers 16 residues. Per germline, CDR1 SGHAT and CDR2 FQNNGV. Trimming cost V 0 bases and J 6 bases; bases outside gene matches: 11. Here the CDR3 DNA reads TGTGCCAGCAGCTTAGATCGGTCGGGGGGATGGTCCGAGCAGTACTTC. Translated, it gives CASSLDRSGGWSEQYF.

The CDR3 reads CASSIQGGGETQYF. In nucleotides, the CDR3 is TGTGCCAGTAGTATACAGGGTGGTGGGGAGACCCAGTACTTC. V usage is TRBV19 and J usage is TRBJ2-5, with a possible D match to TRBD1 (5 bases). Trimming took off 2 bases at V and 5 bases at J, with 12 bases between the two ends. The V gene's germline CDR1 is LNHDA and CDR2 SQIVND (reference sequence). This CDR3 has 14 amino acids.

The chain has TRBV19 and TRBJ2-5; D gene ambiguous. In germline, CDR1 is LNHDA, CDR2 SQIVND (reference sequence). This CDR3 is 12 amino acids long. Trimming removed 4 bases from V and 2 bases from J, with 5 bases in between. The CDR3 loop is CASSNQQETQYF. DNA for the CDR3: TGTGCCAGTAGTAATCAGCAAGAGACCCAGTACTTC. Variable domain in full (rest from reference TRBV19 and TRBJ2-5): DGGITQSPKYLFRKEGQNVTLSCEQNLNHDAMYWYRQDPGQGLRLIYYSQIVNDFQKGDIAEGYSVSREKKESFPLTVTSAQKNPTAFYLCASSNQQETQYFGPGTRLLVL.

V gene TRBV18 combines with J gene TRBJ1-1; possible D gene TRBD1, 6 bases. Trimming cost V 3 bases and J 6 bases, with 17 bases left between them. Germline CDR1 and CDR2: KGHSH and LQKENI. The CDR3 spans 15 residues. CDR3 in DNA: TGTGCCAGCTCACCCCCCGGACAGCCAGGCGCTGAAGCTTTCTTT. Translating it yields CASSPPGQPGAEAFF. The entire variable domain, with the rest obtained from reference TRBV18 and TRBJ1-1, is as follows: NAGVMQNPRHLVRRRGQEARLRCSPMKGHSHVYWYRQLPEEGLKFMVYLQKENIIDESGMPKERFSAEFPKEGPSILRIQQVVRGDSAAYFCASSPPGQPGAEAFFGQGTRLTVV.

CDR3 in amino acids: CASSFPVGAGGSYEQYF. The CDR3, as DNA: TGTGCCAGCAGTTTCCCCGTGGGAGCAGGGGGTTCCTACGAGCAGTACTTC. V usage is TRBV28 and J usage is TRBJ2-7; 7 bases map to TRBD1. CDR1 and CDR2 from the germline V gene are MDHEN and SYDVKM. The CDR3 has 17 amino acids. V shed 3 bases, J shed 1 base, and the junction held 12 bases outside the gene matches.

The J gene is TRBJ2-6, the V gene TRBV4-2; tentatively, D is TRBD2 (5 bases). The CDR3 sequence is 15 residues long. Per the germline V gene, CDR1 is LGHNA and CDR2 is YNFKEQ. V dropped 1 base and J dropped 4 bases, with 8 bases sitting between them. The CDR3, as DNA: TGTGCCAGCAGCCAAGCCCGGGAAGGGGCCAACGTCCTGACTTTC. Its protein is CASSQAREGANVLTF.

This clone appeared once. This chain uses TRBV12-5 with TRBJ2-3; 13 positions agree with TRBD2. This CDR3 has 17 amino acids. Trimming cost V 5 bases and J 7 bases; bases outside gene matches: 12. Looked up from germline, CDR1 is LGHNT and CDR2 is FRNRAP. CDR3 DNA: TGTGCTAGTGGTCCCAACCTGGGACTAGCGGGGCGGAATACGCAGTATTTT. It is translated as CASGPNLGLAGRNTQYF.

The gene calls are TRBV30 and TRBJ2-7; 7 bases fit TRBD1. After removal of 4 bases from V and 3 bases from J, the junction contained 12 bases not matched to a gene. Germline CDR1 reads GTSNPN; CDR2 reads SVGIG (reference sequence). The CDR3 length is 15 residues. CDR3: CAWTYKGQADYEQYF. The CDR3, as DNA: TGTGCCTGGACCTACAAAGGACAGGCAGACTACGAGCAGTACTTC.

The chain recombines TRBV11-2 with TRBJ2-3, with 9 bases identical to TRBD2. The junction had 11 bases not matched to a gene; V was cut back by 4 bases and J by 6 bases. This CDR3 has 16 amino acids. Germline CDR1 SGHAT, CDR2 FQNNGV. The chain's CDR3 is CASSSRLGLAQDTQYF. Written as DNA, the CDR3 is TGTGCCAGCAGCTCAAGATTAGGACTAGCGCAGGATACGCAGTATTTT.